This passage covers 23 T cell receptor beta chains from one sample sequenced in a study of blood T cell repertoires in COVID-19. Measured with immunoSEQ multiplex PCR; TCRdb has only the in-frame clones, and not every one. Of 350,000 or so clones in the sample, approximately 92% were seen once. Sequenced material: PBMCs or T cells enriched from blood (not recorded which). The receptor set was obtained from a woman aged 30 to 39 who had recovered from COVID-19.

The chain employs TRBV7-2 and TRBJ2-5; 10 bases are shared with TRBD2. Germline CDR1 and CDR2: SGHTA and FQGNSA. Trimming removed 3 bases from V and 1 base from J; junction bases left unmatched: 11. The CDR3 covers 18 residues. The CDR3 region is CASSLGQRGGRIQETQYF. CDR3 DNA: TGTGCCAGCAGCTTGGGCCAGCGGGGGGGAAGGATCCAAGAGACCCAGTACTTC.

This CDR3 is CASSYSGQGAGEAFF. CDR3 nucleotides: TGTGCCAGCAGTTACTCGGGTCAGGGGGCGGGTGAAGCTTTCTTT. The genes are TRBV6-5 and TRBJ1-1; 8 bases line up with TRBD1. V shed 0 bases, J shed 7 bases, and the junction held 7 bases outside the gene matches. The CDR3 sequence is 15 residues long. CDR1 MNHEY and CDR2 SVGAGI come from the germline V gene.

This chain connects TRBV27 to TRBJ2-7; tentative D call: TRBD1 (5 bases). V lost 6 bases and J lost 2, with 11 bases in between. This CDR3 has 13 amino acids. In germline, CDR1 is MNHEY, CDR2 SMNVEV (reference sequence). The CDR3 DNA reads TGTGCCAGCAGCAAACAGGTGACCTACGAGCAGTACTTC. It encodes CASSKQVTYEQYF.

This clone appeared a few times. The chain carries TRBV28 and TRBJ2-7; 7 nucleotides match TRBD2. CDR3 length equals 14 residues. Germline trimming cut 5 bases from V and 0 bases from J; bases unmatched to any gene: 4. The germline CDR1 and CDR2 sequences are MDHEN and SYDVKM. CDR3 protein: CASSHLADSYEQYF. The CDR3 DNA sequence: TGTGCCAGCAGTCATCTAGCGGACTCCTACGAGCAGTACTTC.

V is TRBV30 and J is TRBJ2-3; TRBD1 matches 7 bases. There are 14 residues in the CDR3. Trimming cost V 1 base and J 2 bases; bases outside gene matches: 3. Per germline, CDR1 GTSNPN and CDR2 SVGIG (reference sequence). The DNA for the CDR3 is TGTGCCTGGAGTGAGGGACAGAACACAGATACGCAGTATTTT. It is translated as CAWSEGQNTDTQYF.

The V call is TRBV28, the J call TRBJ1-5; D perhaps matches TRBD1 (5 bases). CDR1 is MDHEN, CDR2 SYDVKM, per germline. This CDR3 region has 15 residues. Trimming removed 3 bases at V and 6 bases at J, with 15 bases between. CDR3: CASSLSGDPRQPQHF. DNA of the CDR3: TGTGCCAGCAGTTTGTCGGGGGATCCGCGTCAGCCCCAGCATTTT.

The chain couples TRBV9 to TRBJ2-5; TRBD2 matches 7 bases. V shed 1 base, J shed 2 bases, and the junction held 5 bases outside the gene matches. Germline assignment: CDR1 SGDLS and CDR2 YYNGEE. The CDR3 runs 15 residues. The CDR3 sequence is CASSVLAGEQETQYF. CDR3 coding DNA: TGTGCCAGCAGCGTACTCGCGGGAGAGCAAGAGACCCAGTACTTC.

V is TRBV6-5 and J is TRBJ1-5, with a possible D match to TRBD1 (5 bases). This CDR3 is built from 13 residues. V lost 8 bases to trimming and J lost 7 bases, with 15 bases between them. Germline CDR1 and CDR2: MNHEY and SVGAGI. In DNA, the CDR3 is TGTGCCAGCCAACTTCAGGGTGCCCAGCCCCAGCATTTT. Translation: CASQLQGAQPQHF.

The rearrangement joins TRBV15 to TRBJ2-7, with a tentative D call TRBD1 (5 bases). This CDR3 spans 20 amino acids. Germline assignment: CDR1 LNHNV and CDR2 YYDKDF (reference sequence). Trimming left V 0 bases short and J 0 bases short, with 24 bases between. CDR3 DNA sequence: TGTGCCACCAGCAGAGATGCCGTTGAAGATTGGGGCAGCAGCTCCTACGAGCAGTACTTC. It is translated as CATSRDAVEDWGSSSYEQYF.

The genes are TRBV6-1 and TRBJ2-2, with D maybe TRBD2 (5 bases). This CDR3 region has 14 residues. Germline CDR1 MNHNS, CDR2 SASEGT. V was trimmed by 3 bases and J by 7 bases, leaving 12 bases between them. The DNA of the CDR3 is TGTGCCAGCAGTGAGACTACCTTGATCGGGGAGCTGTTTTTT. It translates to CASSETTLIGELFF.

This chain links TRBV7-2 with TRBJ2-5; 7 bases fit TRBD2. The germline CDR1 and CDR2 sequences are SGHTA and FQGNSA. The CDR3 length is 13 residues. The V gene end was trimmed by 5 bases and the J gene end by 2 bases; junction bases not matched to a gene: 2. The CDR3 loop reads CASSISGQETQYF. CDR3 bases: TGTGCCAGCAGCATTAGCGGGCAAGAGACCCAGTACTTC. Full variable domain (outside the CDR3, taken from reference TRBV7-2 and TRBJ2-5): GAGVSQSPSNKVTEKGKDVELRCDPISGHTALYWYRQSLGQGLEFLIYFQGNSAPDKSGLPSDRFSAERTGGSVSTLTIQRTQQEDSAVYLCASSISGQETQYFGPGTRLLVL.

The chain has TRBV25-1 and TRBJ2-7, with 8 bases identical to TRBD1. CDR3 size: 15 residues. With 6 bases clipped from V and 3 bases from J, the junction kept 10 bases outside the gene matches. CDR1 and CDR2 (germline): MGHDK, SYGVNS. DNA of the CDR3: TGTGCCAGCAGAGAAACCGGGACAGGAGACTACGAGCAGTACTTC. This codes for CASRETGTGDYEQYF.

The chain uses TRBV29-1 and TRBJ2-7; 7 positions agree with TRBD1. Germline loops: CDR1 SQVTM, CDR2 ANQGSEA. CDR3 length: 14 residues. The V gene end was trimmed by 7 bases and the J gene end by 0 bases; junction bases not matched to a gene: 9. CDR3 region: CSAKQGSSSYEQYF. CDR3 coding DNA: TGCAGCGCCAAACAGGGGTCGAGCTCCTACGAGCAGTACTTC.

This chain connects TRBV10-3 to TRBJ1-5; 9 bases fit TRBD1. Germline V gene sequence: CDR1 ENHRY, CDR2 SYGVKD. With 7 bases clipped from V and 6 bases from J, the junction kept 7 bases outside the gene matches. The CDR3 has 14 residues. This CDR3 is CAITRDRDSQPQHF. CDR3 nucleotides: TGTGCCATCACCAGGGACAGGGACAGTCAGCCCCAGCATTTT.

This sequence joins TRBV9 and TRBJ2-7; 7 nucleotides match TRBD1. Per the germline V gene, CDR1 is SGDLS and CDR2 is YYNGEE. CDR3 size: 13 residues. Losses at the gene ends were 4 bases for V and 5 bases for J; bases not matched to a gene: 6. CDR3 amino acids: CASSPGTADEQYF. CDR3 coding DNA: TGTGCCAGCAGCCCAGGGACAGCCGACGAGCAGTACTTC.

This sequence joins TRBV27 and TRBJ2-7; tentative D call: TRBD1 (6 bases). The CDR3 runs 15 residues. V lost 0 bases, J lost 5 bases, and 14 bases lay in between. Germline-derived CDR1 and CDR2 are MNHEY and SMNVEV (reference sequence). The CDR3 DNA is TGTGCCAGCAGTTTATCGACGCAGGGGTGGAACGAGCAGTACTTC. Amino acid sequence: CASSLSTQGWNEQYF.

The V and J genes are TRBV9 and TRBJ1-2, with D maybe TRBD1 (5 bases). This CDR3 is built from 12 residues. The germline V gene encodes CDR1 SGDLS and CDR2 YYNGEE. Trimming stripped 5 bases from V and 6 bases from J, with 11 bases between. The DNA for the CDR3 is TGTGCCAGCAGAGGGGCAGGTAATGGCTACACCTTC. Protein product: CASRGAGNGYTF.

The chain's CDR3 is CASSPGTGHGYTF. CDR3 in DNA: TGTGCCAGCAGCCCTGGGACAGGGCATGGCTACACCTTC. V and J are TRBV11-2 and TRBJ1-2; 9 bases fit TRBD1. The CDR3 consists of 13 residues. After removal of 5 bases from V and 6 bases from J, the junction contained 4 bases not matched to a gene. Germline V gene lookup returns CDR1 SGHAT and CDR2 FQNNGV.

This clone was seen only a few times. The chain has TRBV7-2 and TRBJ1-2, with 9 bases aligning to TRBD1. Germline trimming cut 5 bases from V and 8 bases from J; bases unmatched to any gene: 6. Germline-derived CDR1 and CDR2 are SGHTA and FQGNSA. The CDR3 runs 13 residues. CDR3 region: CASSQGQGGGYTF. The CDR3 nucleotides read TGTGCCAGCAGCCAGGGACAGGGAGGAGGCTACACCTTC.

This chain connects TRBV7-9 to TRBJ2-1; D gene ambiguous. Between the trimmed V and J ends, which lost 5 bases and 6 bases, there was a span of 14 bases. This CDR3 is built from 14 residues. Germline V lookup: CDR1 SEHNR, CDR2 FQNEAQ (reference sequence). CDR3 nucleotides: TGTGCCAGCAGCCTACTTACCCCGATCAATGAGCAGTTCTTC. This gives the protein CASSLLTPINEQFF. Full variable domain (rest looked up from reference TRBV7-9 and TRBJ2-1): DTGVSQNPRHKITKRGQNVTFRCDPISEHNRLYWYRQTLGQGPEFLTYFQNEAQLEKSRLLSDRFSAERPKGSFSTLEIQRTEQGDSAMYLCASSLLTPINEQFFGPGTRLTVL.

This sequence joins TRBV28 and TRBJ2-5; 16 nucleotides line up with TRBD2. Germline V CDR1 and CDR2: MDHEN, SYDVKM. The junction had 8 bases not matched to a gene; V was cut back by 6 bases and J by 7 bases. The CDR3 contains 16 residues. CDR3 in amino acids: CASRSGTSGGVATQYF. The CDR3 DNA follows: TGTGCCAGCAGGTCCGGGACTAGCGGGGGGGTGGCGACCCAGTACTTC.

The V call is TRBV10-3, the J call TRBJ2-7; 7 nucleotides line up with TRBD1. The CDR3 loop spans 13 amino acids. The germline gives CDR1 ENHRY, CDR2 SYGVKD. J was trimmed by 2 bases and V by 6 bases; bases with no gene match: 4. CDR3 nucleotide sequence: TGTGCCATCAGGACCGGGACAGCCTACGAGCAGTACTTC. This codes for CAIRTGTAYEQYF.

This chain uses TRBV5-6 with TRBJ2-1, with 8 positions matching TRBD2. The CDR3 runs 13 residues. J lost 9 bases, V lost 4 bases, and 6 bases had no gene match. CDR1 and CDR2 from the germline V gene are SGHDT and YYEEEE. CDR3 nucleotide sequence: TGTGCCAGCAGCCTCGGGGGGGCCGGTGAGCAGTTCTTC. Its protein is CASSLGGAGEQFF. Drawing the rest from reference TRBV5-6 and TRBJ2-1, the complete variable domain is DAGVTQSPTHLIKTRGQQVTLRCSPKSGHDTVSWYQQALGQGPQFIFQYYEEEERQRGNFPDRFSGHQFPNYSSELNVNALLLGDSALYLCASSLGGAGEQFFGPGTRLTVL.